This passage covers 17 T cell receptor beta chains from one sample sequenced in a study of a mutant IDH1 vaccine in newly diagnosed glioma. TCRdb's copy holds only in-frame clones and misses some; the assay was immunoSEQ multiplex PCR. The sample lists some 50,000 clones; roughly 83% were seen once. Time point in this sample: week 47, end of study. Each vaccine dose was 300 ug of mutant IDH1 20-mer peptide, with topical imiquimod. Their cognate antigens are unknown. The sequences come from PBMCs, collected from a glioma patient whose treatment included an IDH1 peptide vaccine. The receptors were gathered from a woman in her thirties with glioma. Some clones in this sample may be carry-over from other donors' samples.

CDR3 residues: CASKGQGAGSNQPQHF. For the CDR3, the DNA is TGTGCCAGTAAGGGACAGGGGGCGGGGAGCAATCAGCCCCAGCATTTT. The chain has TRBV19 and TRBJ1-5; 12 bases fit TRBD1. With 7 bases clipped from V and 1 base from J, the junction kept 5 bases outside the gene matches. Germline lookup yields CDR1 LNHDA and CDR2 SQIVND (reference sequence). CDR3 length: 16 residues. Complete variable domain (other parts from reference TRBV19 and TRBJ1-5): DGGITQSPKYLFRKEGQNVTLSCEQNLNHDAMYWYRQDPGQGLRLIYYSQIVNDFQKGDIAEGYSVSREKKESFPLTVTSAQKNPTAFYLCASKGQGAGSNQPQHFGDGTRLSIL.

This sequence joins TRBV6-6 and TRBJ2-2, with D maybe TRBD1 (6 bases). Germline assignment: CDR1 MNHNY and CDR2 SVGAGI (reference sequence). V shed 6 bases and J shed 3 bases, with 11 bases lying between them. CDR3 length equals 14 residues. CDR3 DNA: TGTGCCAGCAGACCGGGACACTACACCGGGGAGCTGTTTTTT. Encoded protein: CASRPGHYTGELFF.

The rearrangement links TRBV9 to TRBJ2-1; 8 positions agree with TRBD2. Germline V gene data show CDR1 as SGDLS and CDR2 as YYNGEE. The CDR3 is 15 amino acids. V trimming: 2 bases; J trimming: 6 bases; junction bases outside the gene matches: 7. The CDR3 sequence: CASSVAGGFGNEQFF. DNA of the CDR3: TGTGCCAGCAGCGTCGCGGGGGGTTTTGGCAATGAGCAGTTCTTC. Complete variable domain (other parts from reference TRBV9 and TRBJ2-1): DSGVTQTPKHLITATGQRVTLRCSPRSGDLSVYWYQQSLDQGLQFLIQYYNGEERAKGNILERFSAQQFPDLHSELNLSSLELGDSALYFCASSVAGGFGNEQFFGPGTRLTVL.

This sequence joins TRBV2 and TRBJ1-1; D is ambiguous. Germline V gives CDR1 SNHLY, CDR2 FYNNEI. The CDR3 has 13 residues. With 7 bases removed from V and 0 bases from J, the gap between germline ends came to 9 bases. For the CDR3, the DNA is TGTGCCAGCAAAGAGGCTATGAACACTGAAGCTTTCTTT. As protein: CASKEAMNTEAFF. Complete variable domain (other parts from reference TRBV2 and TRBJ1-1): EPEVTQTPSHQVTQMGQEVILRCVPISNHLYFYWYRQILGQKVEFLVSFYNNEISEKSEIFDDQFSVERPDGSNFTLKIRSTKLEDSAMYFCASKEAMNTEAFFGQGTRLTVV.

The chain employs TRBV2 and TRBJ2-1; 7 nucleotides align to TRBD1. Germline-derived CDR1 and CDR2 are SNHLY and FYNNEI. V shed 6 bases, J shed 6 bases, and the junction held 2 bases outside the gene matches. The length of the CDR3 is 12 residues. The DNA for the CDR3 is TGTGCCAGCAGGGGGACAGTCAATGAGCAGTTCTTC. This gives the protein CASRGTVNEQFF.

V usage is TRBV11-2 and J usage is TRBJ2-7; TRBD1 agrees at 8 bases. From germline, CDR1 is SGHAT and CDR2 FQNNGV. J was trimmed by 3 bases and V by 5 bases; bases with no gene match: 6. The length of the CDR3 is 14 residues. The CDR3 here is CASSPRTGFYEQYF. CDR3 DNA sequence: TGTGCCAGCAGCCCGCGGACAGGGTTCTACGAGCAGTACTTC. Using reference TRBV11-2 and TRBJ2-7 for the parts outside the CDR3, the full variable domain is EAGVAQSPRYKIIEKRQSVAFWCNPISGHATLYWYQQILGQGPKLLIQFQNNGVVDDSQLPKDRFSAERLKGVDSTLKIQPAKLEDSAVYLCASSPRTGFYEQYFGPGTRLTVT.

The chain combines TRBV5-6 with TRBJ2-7; 7 nucleotides agree with TRBD1. This CDR3 comprises 17 residues. J lost 0 bases, V lost 0 bases, and 9 bases had no gene match. The V gene's germline CDR1 is SGHDT and CDR2 YYEEEE. The CDR3 spells CASSLEGIGTASYEQYF. DNA for the CDR3: TGTGCCAGCAGCTTGGAAGGGATTGGGACAGCCTCCTACGAGCAGTACTTC.

In its sample, this clone was seen a few times. CDR3 sequence: CASSPRGGVEAFF. The DNA for the CDR3 is TGTGCCAGCTCACCCAGGGGGGGAGTCGAAGCTTTCTTT. V is TRBV18 and J is TRBJ1-1; TRBD1 agrees at 7 bases. The trim removed 3 bases at V and 8 bases at J, leaving 6 bases unmatched. CDR3 length: 13 residues. Germline CDR1 is KGHSH and CDR2 is LQKENI.

This clone was counted a few times. V and J are TRBV6-4 and TRBJ1-1; D gene uncertain. The CDR3 has 12 amino acids. CDR1 is MRHNA and CDR2 is SNTAGT in the germline V gene. Trimming shortened V by 2 bases and J by 5 bases, and 6 bases separated the two germline ends. CDR3 DNA: TGTGCCAGCAGTGACGGAGGAACTGAAGCTTTCTTT. Protein: CASSDGGTEAFF.

The chain carries TRBV4-2 and TRBJ2-7; D uncertain. This CDR3 region has 16 residues. Germline V gene sequence: CDR1 LGHNA, CDR2 YNFKEQ. Trimming stripped 1 base from V and 2 bases from J, with 15 bases between. The CDR3 region has the DNA TGTGCCAGCAGCCAAGGCCCCTTGACGGTACCCTACGAGCAGTACTTC. Protein sequence: CASSQGPLTVPYEQYF.

The J gene is TRBJ1-2, the V gene TRBV14; TRBD1 matches at 7 bases. Germline V CDR1 and CDR2: SGHDN, FVKESK. V lost 2 bases and J lost 7; bases outside the gene matches: 7. This CDR3 region has 14 residues. CDR3 residues: CASSQSLTGPGYTF. CDR3 sequence (DNA): TGTGCCAGCAGCCAAAGTCTGACAGGGCCTGGCTACACCTTC.

This clone appeared a few times. The chain combines TRBV2 with TRBJ1-1; D is possibly TRBD1 (5 bases). With 6 bases removed from V and 0 bases from J, the gap between germline ends came to 11 bases. Germline values: CDR1 SNHLY, CDR2 FYNNEI. The CDR3 is 14 amino acids. CDR3 in DNA: TGTGCCAGCAGGCTCCGGGACCTGAACACTGAAGCTTTCTTT. Protein product: CASRLRDLNTEAFF.

This clone was recorded once. This sequence joins TRBV2 and TRBJ2-2; TRBD2 is a possible D gene (5 bases). The germline V gene has CDR1 SNHLY and CDR2 FYNNEI. V gave up 8 bases and J gave up 3 bases, with 13 bases separating them. This CDR3 has 14 amino acids. The DNA for the CDR3 is TGTGCCAGCCTCGGGATTCGCGACACCGGGGAGCTGTTTTTT. This encodes CASLGIRDTGELFF.

The chain recombines TRBV4-1 with TRBJ1-1; D gene ambiguous. This CDR3 has 14 residues. Germline V gene lookup returns CDR1 MGHRA and CDR2 YSYEKL. The V end was cut by 6 bases, the J end by 6 bases, with 17 bases between. The CDR3 here is CASRYRAQTPEAFF. CDR3 in DNA: TGCGCCAGCAGATATAGGGCCCAAACTCCTGAAGCTTTCTTT.

CDR3 DNA: TGTGCTAGTGGTTTGGTCAAGGGCGAGCAGTACTTC. Translation: CASGLVKGEQYF. The chain uses TRBV12-5 and TRBJ2-7, with D uncertain. The V gene's germline CDR1 is LGHNT and CDR2 FRNRAP. Trimming removed 0 bases from V and 6 bases from J, with 6 bases in between. The CDR3 is 12 residues long. Supplemented by reference TRBV12-5 and TRBJ2-7, the full variable domain reads DARVTQTPRHKVTEMGQEVTMRCQPILGHNTVFWYRQTMMQGLELLAYFRNRAPLDDSGMPKDRFSAEMPDATLATLKIQPSEPRDSAVYFCASGLVKGEQYFGPGTRLTVT.

The rearrangement uses TRBV16 and TRBJ2-2; a possible D gene is TRBD2 (5 bases). CDR1 is KGHSY and CDR2 is FQNENV in the germline V gene. CDR3 length: 16 residues. With 8 bases removed from V and 1 base from J, the gap between germline ends came to 17 bases. This CDR3 is CASVGEGLLNTGELFF. The CDR3 DNA reads as TGTGCCAGCGTCGGGGAAGGGCTCCTGAACACCGGGGAGCTGTTTTTT.

The rearrangement joins TRBV7-8 to TRBJ2-2, with D possibly being TRBD2 (6 bases). Germline CDR1 reads SGHVS; CDR2 reads FQNEAQ. V was pared by 5 bases and J by 9 bases, with 16 bases between. The CDR3 consists of 14 residues. The CDR3 coding sequence is TGTGCCAGCAGCCGCGGGACCCTGCTTTGGGAGCTGTTTTTT. The encoded protein is CASSRGTLLWELFF.